This T cell receptor beta chain was recovered during a study of PD-L1 blockade in urothelial cancer. Study context: Patients initiated atezolizumab in about 2014 at 1,200 mg intravenously every 3 weeks. The researchers analyzed blood 3 weeks (second dose) and 6 weeks after treatment start.

General study results and limits: Those with durable benefit had larger increases in tumor-associated blood clones at 3 weeks.

With respect to this clone: What it binds is unknown.

Deletions cut 4 bases from V and 0 bases from J, with 10 bases between. Germline lookup yields CDR1 WNHNN and CDR2 SYGVQD (reference sequence). This CDR3 region has 14 residues. The time point denotes: pretreatment peripheral blood. The assay was immunoSEQ multiplex PCR, and TCRdb's table has in-frame clones only and misses some. The sample has about 16,000 clones; roughly 90% are singletons. This rearrangement joins TRBV10-1 to TRBJ2-7; tentatively, D is TRBD1 (6 bases). Sequenced here: PBMCs, sampled around atezolizumab (anti-PD-L1) treatment. This TCR derives from a man between 65 and 85 years old with urothelial cancer. CDR3 nucleotides: TGCGCCAGCAGTGGACAGGAGAGCTCCTACGAGCAGTACTTC. This encodes CASSGQESSYEQYF.